This TCR beta chain was documented in a study of T cell changes during pregnancy in multiple sclerosis. Trimming stripped 3 bases from V and 5 bases from J, with 17 bases between. The CDR3 is 15 amino acids. Germline assignment: CDR1 SGHTS and CDR2 YDEGEE. Clones were sequenced by immunoSEQ multiplex PCR, and TCRdb holds only the in-frame ones, with some missing. The sample contains more than 75,000 clones, approximately 95% of which appear only once. This chain uses TRBV5-8 with TRBJ1-2; the D gene is possibly TRBD1 (5 bases). The sample consisted of peripheral blood, taken in the first trimester of pregnancy. This receptor was identified in a female donor with multiple sclerosis, enrolled in a pregnancy study. In nucleotides, the CDR3 is TGTGCCAGCAGCTGGCCTTTCCGGGGGTCGTATGGCTACACCTTC. Amino acids: CASSWPFRGSYGYTF.